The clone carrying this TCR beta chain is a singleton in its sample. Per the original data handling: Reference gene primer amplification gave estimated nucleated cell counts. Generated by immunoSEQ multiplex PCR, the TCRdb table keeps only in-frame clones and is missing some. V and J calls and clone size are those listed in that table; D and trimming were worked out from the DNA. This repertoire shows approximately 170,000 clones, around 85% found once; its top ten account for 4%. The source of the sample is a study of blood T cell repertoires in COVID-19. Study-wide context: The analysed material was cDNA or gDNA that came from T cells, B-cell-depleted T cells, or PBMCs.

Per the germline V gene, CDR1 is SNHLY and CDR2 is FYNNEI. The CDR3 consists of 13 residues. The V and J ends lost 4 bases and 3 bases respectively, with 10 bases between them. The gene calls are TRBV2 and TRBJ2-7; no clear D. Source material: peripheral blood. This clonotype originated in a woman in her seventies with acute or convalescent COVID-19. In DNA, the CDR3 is TGTGCCAGCAGTGGCCTGAGCAACTACGAGCAGTACTTC. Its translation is CASSGLSNYEQYF.